The 9 T cell receptor beta chains presented below share a single source sample, sequenced in a study of CD8+CD57+ T cells in acquired aplastic anemia. The study profiled TCR beta VDJ and CDR3 using genomic DNA as template. TCRdb recomputed calls from the reads with MiXCR, one row per CDR3 protein. This sample carries 200,000 to 250,000 distinct CDR3 sequences, about half of them seen once, and the ten largest clones take nearly 20%. Those patients picked for sequencing had displayed CD8+CD57+ cell expansion on flow cytometry. The sequenced material came from sorted CD4+, CD8+, or CD8+CD57+ T cells (not recorded which) from PBMCs. The source of these receptors is a human donor with aplastic anemia.

The sample holds many counts of this clonotype. V is TRBV12-5 and J is TRBJ2-7; possibly TRBD1 for D (6 bases). Deletions cut 7 bases from V and 0 bases from J, with 13 bases between. The CDR3 covers 14 residues. Germline V gives CDR1 LGHNT, CDR2 FRNRAP. The CDR3 here is CASAPGTSSYEQYF. The CDR3, as DNA: TGTGCTAGTGCCCCCGGGACAAGCTCCTACGAGCAGTACTTC.

This clonotype was picked up many times. This sequence joins TRBV15 and TRBJ1-2; D possibly corresponds to TRBD1 (5 bases). This CDR3 is 14 amino acids long. Germline V gives CDR1 LNHNV, CDR2 YYDKDF (reference sequence). Trimming took 0 bases from V and 6 from J, leaving 11 bases between them. The CDR3 region has the DNA TGTGCCACCAGCAGAGATATAGGGACCCATGGCTACACCTTC. It is translated as CATSRDIGTHGYTF.

A note on this clonotype: As the CDR3 is not closed by the conserved phenylalanine or tryptophan, this likely results from a read error. The limits of the CDR3 on the DNA are not certain, so only TCRdb's listed CDR3 is given. The J gene is TRBJ1-1, the V gene TRBV14. The CDR3 has 14 residues if both end residues are counted. Per germline, CDR1 SGHDN and CDR2 FVKESK. The CDR3 loop is CASSQGGRWTEALS.

CDR3 DNA: TGCAGTGCTCCCGTTGGGGGGTATGAAAAACTGTTTTTT. Its translation is CSAPVGGYEKLFF. The V gene is TRBV20-1, the J gene TRBJ1-4, with a possible D match to TRBD1 (5 bases). Trimming pared 5 bases from V and 6 bases from J, leaving 13 bases between. The CDR3 sequence is 13 residues long. Germline V gene data show CDR1 as DFQATT and CDR2 as SNEGSKA (reference sequence).

This clonotype was observed a handful of times. V gene TRBV10-2 combines with J gene TRBJ1-6; tentatively, D is TRBD1 (6 bases). The ends were cut back, 7 bases at V and 7 bases at J, with 14 bases in the middle. This CDR3 is 14 amino acids long. Germline V gene data show CDR1 as WSHSY and CDR2 as SAAADI. CDR3 region: CASTGGGLNSPLHF. CDR3 DNA sequence: TGCGCCAGCACCGGAGGGGGGTTAAATTCACCCCTCCACTTT.

This clonotype was seen repeatedly, ten times or more. This chain links TRBV5-4 with TRBJ2-7; 7 nucleotides line up with TRBD1. Germline-derived CDR1 and CDR2 are SGHNT and YYREEE (reference sequence). The CDR3 runs 14 residues. J was trimmed by 4 bases and V by 4 bases; bases with no gene match: 8. The CDR3 coding sequence is TGTGCCAGCAGCCCGGGACAGAGTTTATACGAGCAGTACTTC. This encodes CASSPGQSLYEQYF. Full variable domain (rest looked up from reference TRBV5-4 and TRBJ2-7): ETGVTQSPTHLIKTRGQQVTLRCSSQSGHNTVSWYQQALGQGPQFIFQYYREEENGRGNFPPRFSGLQFPNYSSELNVNALELDDSALYLCASSPGQSLYEQYFGPGTRLTVT.

The chain joins TRBV15 to TRBJ1-5, with D possibly matching TRBD1 (5 bases). Trimming cost V 0 bases and J 2 bases, with 8 bases left between them. The CDR3 runs 15 residues. Germline V gene sequence: CDR1 LNHNV, CDR2 YYDKDF (reference sequence). CDR3 loop: CATSRDRVGNQPQHF. CDR3 nucleotide sequence: TGTGCCACCAGCAGAGACAGGGTAGGCAATCAGCCCCAGCATTTT.

Here the CDR3 DNA reads TGTGCCACCAGCAGAGATAGAGGGGGCCACACTGAAGCTTTCTTT. Protein: CATSRDRGGHTEAFF. The V call is TRBV15, the J call TRBJ1-1, with 7 bases lining up with TRBD1. The CDR3 runs 15 residues. The germline CDR1 and CDR2 sequences are LNHNV and YYDKDF (reference sequence). The V gene end was trimmed by 0 bases and the J gene end by 3 bases; junction bases not matched to a gene: 4. The complete variable domain, with remaining parts taken from reference TRBV15 and TRBJ1-1, reads DAMVIQNPRYQVTQFGKPVTLSCSQTLNHNVMYWYQQKSSQAPKLLFHYYDKDFNNEADTPDNFQSRRPNTSFCFLDIRSPGLGDTAMYLCATSRDRGGHTEAFFGQGTRLTVV.

This rearrangement joins TRBV7-9 to TRBJ1-2, with 7 bases that match TRBD1. J gave up 6 bases and V 5 bases, and 6 bases lay outside the gene matches. CDR1 and CDR2 (germline): SEHNR, FQNEAQ (reference sequence). This CDR3 has 13 amino acids. CDR3 sequence reads: CASSLTGVDGYTF. Here the CDR3 DNA reads TGTGCCAGCAGCCTCACAGGGGTGGATGGCTACACCTTC. Full variable domain (remainder filled in from reference TRBV7-9 and TRBJ1-2): DTGVSQNPRHKITKRGQNVTFRCDPISEHNRLYWYRQTLGQGPEFLTYFQNEAQLEKSRLLSDRFSAERPKGSFSTLEIQRTEQGDSAMYLCASSLTGVDGYTFGSGTRLTVV.